The 18 T cell receptor beta chains presented below share a single source sample, sequenced in a study of neurological immune-mediated disorders (dated by TCRdb to 2018 to 2020). Receptor amplification or capture employed 5' RACE. Sequenced using an Illumina HiSeq 2500. TCRdb reprocessing: public reads trimmed at Q25 with fastp, clones called with MiXCR, in-frame beta chains kept. CDR3 protein sequences are deduplicated, and each keeps its most common genes and DNA. Counted in this sample were about 38,000 distinct CDR3 sequences; around 10% of them appeared once. The ten largest clonotypes hold approximately 4% of the sample. The time point label, as the study defines it: technical triplicate 1. The sample comprised PBMCs. These receptors all come from a man aged 55 to 69 with HTLV-1-associated myelopathy (HAM/TSP).

At least ten counts were recorded for this clonotype. The J gene is TRBJ2-3, the V gene TRBV9; 9 bases are a match to TRBD2. From germline, CDR1 is SGDLS and CDR2 YYNGEE. V shed 4 bases, J shed 3 bases, and the junction held 3 bases outside the gene matches. The CDR3 runs 14 residues. The CDR3 here is CASSPGLATDTQYF. CDR3 in DNA: TGTGCCAGCAGCCCAGGACTAGCGACAGATACGCAGTATTTT.

This clonotype was counted at least ten times. This rearrangement joins TRBV20-1 to TRBJ2-7; TRBD2 might be the D (5 bases). The germline V gene encodes CDR1 DFQATT and CDR2 SNEGSKA (reference sequence). V was pared by 6 bases and J by 7 bases, with 28 bases between. This CDR3 contains 16 residues. As DNA, the CDR3 is TGCAGTGCCCCCCAATCCCCGCGGGCCGGTAAGCGGGAGCAGTACTTC. Amino acids: CSAPQSPRAGKREQYF.

This clonotype was seen many times. DNA for the CDR3: TGTGCCAGCTCGCCGAGGGATTCGGGAGGCGAGCAGTACTTC. It codes for CASSPRDSGGEQYF. The chain employs TRBV18 and TRBJ2-7; 7 bases are a match to TRBD2. Germline trimming cut 6 bases from V and 6 bases from J; bases unmatched to any gene: 11. The CDR3 has 14 amino acids. CDR1 and CDR2 from the germline V gene are KGHSH and LQKENI.

The table lists this clonotype with many counts. This chain joins TRBV5-6 and TRBJ2-1; TRBD2 aligns across 7 bases. Germline V CDR1 and CDR2: SGHDT, YYEEEE. V lost 5 bases to trimming and J lost 2 bases; unmatched junction nucleotides: 4. CDR3 length equals 14 residues. The CDR3 region has the DNA TGTGCCAGCAGTCCTAGCGGAACCTACAATGAGCAGTTCTTC. Amino acids: CASSPSGTYNEQFF.

This clonotype has a count of ten or more. V gene TRBV20-1 combines with J gene TRBJ1-1, with no clear D. The CDR3 covers 11 residues. Germline lookup yields CDR1 DFQATT and CDR2 SNEGSKA (reference sequence). V was clipped by 5 bases and J by 8 bases, with 12 bases between them. The CDR3 protein is CSAVLGPEAFF. The CDR3 nucleotides are TGCAGTGCTGTACTCGGGCCCGAAGCTTTCTTT.

This clonotype was seen many times. This chain links TRBV7-8 with TRBJ1-4; D is perhaps TRBD1 (5 bases). Deletions cut 1 base from V and 2 bases from J, with 14 bases between. The CDR3 is 17 residues long. Germline V gene sequence: CDR1 SGHVS, CDR2 FQNEAQ. CDR3 sequence (DNA): TGTGCCAGCAGCTTAGGATGGCAGGGATCCACTAATGAAAAACTGTTTTTT. Protein: CASSLGWQGSTNEKLFF.

V is TRBV7-6 and J is TRBJ2-6, with TRBD1 identical over 8 bases. V lost 5 bases, J lost 2 bases, and 11 bases stayed unmatched. Per germline, CDR1 SGHVS and CDR2 FNYEAQ. The CDR3 runs 18 residues. The CDR3 spells CASSPATGEGAGANVLTF. The DNA of the CDR3 is TGTGCCAGCAGCCCAGCGACAGGGGAAGGGGCTGGGGCCAACGTCCTGACTTTC.

This clonotype has at least ten counts. The chain employs TRBV6-5 and TRBJ1-3; D gene unclear. V lost 7 bases and J 0 bases, leaving 10 bases between the germline ends. This CDR3 has 14 residues. Germline V gene data show CDR1 as MNHEY and CDR2 as SVGAGI. CDR3 region: CASTGLYSGNTIYF. The CDR3 DNA sequence: TGTGCCAGCACCGGTTTGTACTCTGGAAACACCATATATTTT.

This clonotype showed up just a few times. V is TRBV11-3 and J is TRBJ2-1, with 11 bases lining up with TRBD2. The CDR3 contains 15 residues. CDR1 and CDR2 (germline): SGHNT, YENEEA. V shed 8 bases, J shed 8 bases, and the junction held 11 bases outside the gene matches. The CDR3 region is CASRTTSGSRDEQFF. The DNA of the CDR3 is TGTGCCAGCCGCACTACTAGCGGGAGTAGAGATGAGCAGTTCTTC.

This clonotype was recorded many times. The chain links TRBV7-9 to TRBJ2-1, with TRBD2 matching over 8 bases. V lost 5 bases, J lost 4 bases, and 16 bases stayed unmatched. The CDR3 spans 18 residues. CDR1 is SEHNR, CDR2 FQNEAQ, per germline (reference sequence). CDR3 in amino acids: CASSPLLRSGRSYNEQFF. The DNA of the CDR3 is TGTGCCAGCAGCCCCCTACTAAGGAGCGGGAGATCTTACAATGAGCAGTTCTTC.

Many counts were recorded for this clonotype. V gene TRBV5-1 combines with J gene TRBJ1-1; D is possibly TRBD1 (6 bases). Germline values: CDR1 SGHRS, CDR2 YFSETQ. V lost 0 bases and J lost 5, with 14 bases in between. CDR3 length equals 15 residues. The CDR3 sequence: CASSLGGAEGTEAFF. CDR3 in DNA: TGCGCCAGCAGCTTGGGGGGGGCTGAGGGGACTGAAGCTTTCTTT. Supplemented by reference TRBV5-1 and TRBJ1-1, the full variable domain reads KAGVTQTPRYLIKTRGQQVTLSCSPISGHRSVSWYQQTPGQGLQFLFEYFSETQRNKGNFPGRFSGRQFSNSRSEMNVSTLELGDSALYLCASSLGGAEGTEAFFGQGTRLTVV.

This clonotype has a count of ten or more. This rearrangement joins TRBV10-3 to TRBJ1-3; maybe TRBD1 (5 bases). Germline V gene lookup returns CDR1 ENHRY and CDR2 SYGVKD. V gave up 3 bases and J gave up 1 base, with 13 bases separating them. This CDR3 spans 16 amino acids. CDR3 DNA sequence: TGTGCCATCAGTGACTCGGGGGGATCATCTGGAAACACCATATATTTT. Encoded protein: CAISDSGGSSGNTIYF.

This clonotype was found many times. The chain couples TRBV18 to TRBJ2-7, with D possibly TRBD1 on 6 matching bases. V was trimmed by 3 bases and J by 0 bases, leaving 12 bases between them. In germline, CDR1 is KGHSH, CDR2 LQKENI. This CDR3 comprises 15 residues. CDR3 amino acids: CASSPSDRNSYEQYF. The CDR3, as DNA: TGTGCCAGCTCACCTTCTGACAGGAACTCCTACGAGCAGTACTTC. Full variable domain (outside the CDR3, taken from reference TRBV18 and TRBJ2-7): NAGVMQNPRHLVRRRGQEARLRCSPMKGHSHVYWYRQLPEEGLKFMVYLQKENIIDESGMPKERFSAEFPKEGPSILRIQQVVRGDSAAYFCASSPSDRNSYEQYFGPGTRLTVT.

This clonotype was recorded at least ten times. The CDR3 is CASSQVLGETQYF. The CDR3, as DNA: TGTGCCAGCAGCCAAGTTCTAGGAGAGACCCAGTACTTC. J is TRBJ2-5 and V is TRBV3-1; D is unresolved. CDR3 length: 13 residues. Germline CDR1 is LGHDT and CDR2 is YNNKEL (reference sequence). Trimming took off 1 base at V and 4 bases at J, with 7 bases between the two ends.

This clonotype was counted at least ten times. The J gene is TRBJ2-1, the V gene TRBV7-2; TRBD2 aligns across 10 bases. The CDR3 length is 14 residues. Germline V gives CDR1 SGHTA, CDR2 FQGNSA. J lost 4 bases, V lost 5 bases, and 2 bases had no gene match. CDR3 in amino acids: CASSRTSGYNEQFF. In nucleotides, the CDR3 is TGTGCCAGCAGCAGGACTAGCGGTTACAATGAGCAGTTCTTC.

This clonotype showed up many times. This chain joins TRBV4-1 and TRBJ2-2; D gene uncertain. Per the germline V gene, CDR1 is MGHRA and CDR2 is YSYEKL. The CDR3 spans 15 residues. V was trimmed by 0 bases and J by 8 bases, leaving 13 bases between them. In DNA form, the CDR3 reads TGCGCCAGCAGCCAAGAAGGAAAACGGAATGGGGAGCTGTTTTTT. Protein: CASSQEGKRNGELFF.

This clonotype was observed at least ten times. The rearrangement links TRBV7-9 to TRBJ2-3; possibly TRBD1 for D (6 bases). The ends were cut back, 8 bases at V and 1 base at J, with 13 bases in the middle. From germline, CDR1 is SEHNR and CDR2 FQNEAQ (reference sequence). This CDR3 has 14 amino acids. This CDR3 is CASYLQGGTDTQYF. The CDR3, as DNA: TGTGCCAGCTACCTACAGGGAGGCACAGATACGCAGTATTTT.

The sample holds many counts of this clonotype. The chain couples TRBV5-1 to TRBJ2-5; D could derive from TRBD1 or TRBD2 (10 bases each). Trimming cost V 3 bases and J 2 bases, with 23 bases left between them. Per germline, CDR1 SGHRS and CDR2 YFSETQ. The CDR3 sequence is 18 residues long. Here the CDR3 reads CASSSRTGGTSAQETQYF. In DNA, the CDR3 is TGCGCCAGCAGCTCGCGGACAGGGGGGACTAGCGCGCAAGAGACCCAGTACTTC.